Presented here are 23 T cell receptor beta chains from one specimen sequenced in a study of T cell changes during pregnancy in multiple sclerosis. Produced via immunoSEQ multiplex PCR; TCRdb's table is partial and in-frame only. Altogether 85,000 to 100,000 clones are present, roughly 92% being singletons, with the ten largest covering almost 1%. Sequences were derived from peripheral blood, sampled after pregnancy. The receptor source for this set is a female donor with multiple sclerosis, enrolled in a pregnancy study.

The CDR3 sequence is CASSTRTGVREQYF. CDR3 DNA sequence: TGTGCCAGCAGCACCCGGACAGGGGTGAGGGAGCAGTACTTC. This chain links TRBV11-2 with TRBJ2-7, with 9 bases identical to TRBD1. The V segment lost 5 bases and the J segment 7 bases; nucleotides outside the gene matches: 9. This CDR3 has 14 amino acids. CDR1 and CDR2 from the germline V gene are SGHAT and FQNNGV.

The chain is built from TRBV6-5 and TRBJ2-5; 8 bases map to TRBD2. From germline, CDR1 is MNHEY and CDR2 SVGAGI. Losses at the gene ends were 0 bases for V and 4 bases for J; bases not matched to a gene: 4. The CDR3 is 15 residues long. This chain's CDR3 is CASSYSNLAGETQYF. In DNA, the CDR3 is TGTGCCAGCAGTTACTCTAACCTAGCGGGAGAGACCCAGTACTTC.

The chain is built from TRBV30 and TRBJ2-5; 15 positions agree with TRBD2. Germline V gene data show CDR1 as GTSNPN and CDR2 as SVGIG (reference sequence). The CDR3 runs to 14 residues. Losses at the gene ends were 5 bases for V and 6 bases for J; bases not matched to a gene: 4. The CDR3 nucleotides are TGTGCCTGGGGACTAGCGGGAGGGATACAGACCCAGTACTTC. Protein product: CAWGLAGGIQTQYF.

The V gene is TRBV5-1, the J gene TRBJ2-1; 11 bases line up with TRBD2. The length of the CDR3 is 18 residues. J lost 3 bases, V lost 3 bases, and 11 bases had no gene match. Germline values: CDR1 SGHRS, CDR2 YFSETQ. Written as DNA, the CDR3 is TGCGCCAGCAGCTCCCCTAGCGGGAGGACCCTATACTACAATGAGCAGTTCTTC. It codes for CASSSPSGRTLYYNEQFF.

V is TRBV7-9 and J is TRBJ2-1; TRBD2 aligns across 9 bases. Trimming took 1 base from V and 6 from J; bases not matched to a gene: 4. Germline V lookup: CDR1 SEHNR, CDR2 FQNEAQ (reference sequence). CDR3 length: 15 amino acids. The CDR3 is CASSLVAGGFNEQFF. CDR3 DNA: TGTGCCAGCAGCTTAGTTGCGGGAGGGTTCAATGAGCAGTTCTTC.

The genes are TRBV30 and TRBJ1-4; D perhaps matches TRBD1 (6 bases). The V end was cut by 1 base, the J end by 11 bases, with 8 bases between. The CDR3 has 11 residues. The germline CDR1 and CDR2 sequences are GTSNPN and SVGIG (reference sequence). CDR3 region: CAWSGGGKLFF. In DNA form, the CDR3 reads TGTGCCTGGAGTGGGGGGGGCAAACTGTTTTTT.

This rearrangement joins TRBV5-1 to TRBJ2-6; possible D gene TRBD2, 6 bases. Deletions cut 4 bases from V and 2 bases from J, with 10 bases between. Germline V gene lookup returns CDR1 SGHRS and CDR2 YFSETQ. This CDR3 comprises 15 residues. The chain's CDR3 is CASSRRGTGANVLTF. CDR3 sequence (DNA): TGCGCCAGCAGCAGGAGGGGAACTGGGGCCAACGTCCTGACTTTC. Full variable domain (missing parts from reference TRBV5-1 and TRBJ2-6): KAGVTQTPRYLIKTRGQQVTLSCSPISGHRSVSWYQQTPGQGLQFLFEYFSETQRNKGNFPGRFSGRQFSNSRSEMNVSTLELGDSALYLCASSRRGTGANVLTFGAGSRLTVL.

This chain joins TRBV7-9 and TRBJ1-2; D perhaps matches TRBD1 (5 bases). The CDR3 has 15 amino acids. V lost 5 bases, J lost 0 bases, and 13 bases lay in between. Germline V gene data show CDR1 as SEHNR and CDR2 as FQNEAQ (reference sequence). CDR3 in amino acids: CASSLPRGANYGYTF. The CDR3 DNA reads as TGTGCCAGCAGCCTCCCCCGGGGGGCTAACTATGGCTACACCTTC.

The chain employs TRBV5-1 and TRBJ1-5; 9 positions agree with TRBD1. The trim removed 5 bases at V and 4 bases at J, leaving 4 bases unmatched. Germline-derived CDR1 and CDR2 are SGHRS and YFSETQ. The CDR3 has 14 residues. CDR3 sequence reads: CASSLGTGNQPQHF. The DNA for the CDR3 is TGCGCCAGCAGTCTCGGGACAGGGAATCAGCCCCAGCATTTT.

The J gene is TRBJ1-5, the V gene TRBV19; D might be TRBD1 (5 bases). The CDR3 loop spans 17 amino acids. The germline V gene encodes CDR1 LNHDA and CDR2 SQIVND (reference sequence). V was clipped by 7 bases and J by 1 base, with 20 bases between them. The CDR3 reads CASTSIRRGGSNQPQHF. Written as DNA, the CDR3 is TGTGCCAGTACCTCTATCCGGCGGGGGGGGAGCAATCAGCCCCAGCATTTT.

V usage is TRBV18 and J usage is TRBJ2-7; D may be TRBD2 (6 bases). The CDR3 is 15 residues long. The germline V gene has CDR1 KGHSH and CDR2 LQKENI. V lost 2 bases, J lost 3 bases, and 14 bases lay in between. The DNA for the CDR3 is TGTGCCAGCTCACCAGGGGTCCCGGAGGGCTACGAGCAGTACTTC. As protein: CASSPGVPEGYEQYF.

The chain recombines TRBV5-1 with TRBJ1-1; no clear D gene. V gave up 3 bases and J gave up 0 bases, with 6 bases separating them. This CDR3 has 13 amino acids. Germline-derived CDR1 and CDR2 are SGHRS and YFSETQ. The CDR3 is CASSSPLNTEAFF. CDR3 coding DNA: TGCGCCAGCAGCTCCCCCTTGAACACTGAAGCTTTCTTT. Using reference TRBV5-1 and TRBJ1-1 for the parts outside the CDR3, the full variable domain is KAGVTQTPRYLIKTRGQQVTLSCSPISGHRSVSWYQQTPGQGLQFLFEYFSETQRNKGNFPGRFSGRQFSNSRSEMNVSTLELGDSALYLCASSSPLNTEAFFGQGTRLTVV.

The rearrangement joins TRBV7-9 to TRBJ1-4; maybe TRBD1 (6 bases). Trimming cost V 5 bases and J 3 bases, with 16 bases left between them. CDR1 and CDR2 (germline): SEHNR, FQNEAQ (reference sequence). This CDR3 is 16 amino acids long. The CDR3 sequence: CASSPQAGAANEKLFF. CDR3 in DNA: TGTGCCAGCAGCCCTCAAGCGGGGGCTGCTAATGAAAAACTGTTTTTT.

V is TRBV29-1 and J is TRBJ1-5; TRBD1 agrees at 9 bases. This CDR3 is 13 amino acids long. Trimming removed 7 bases from V and 8 bases from J; junction bases left unmatched: 9. The germline CDR1 and CDR2 sequences are SQVTM and ANQGSEA. In nucleotides, the CDR3 is TGCAGCGCCTCCGGGGGACAGGGAAAGCCCCAGCATTTT. Amino acid sequence: CSASGGQGKPQHF.

The rearrangement uses TRBV30 and TRBJ2-6; TRBD1 matches 7 bases. This CDR3 is 16 amino acids long. Looked up from germline, CDR1 is GTSNPN and CDR2 is SVGIG (reference sequence). V trimming: 1 base; J trimming: 3 bases; junction bases outside the gene matches: 6. The CDR3 DNA reads TGTGCCTGGAGTGCCGACAGGGTTGGTGGGGCCAACGTCCTGACTTTC. It encodes CAWSADRVGGANVLTF.

This clone was observed once. J is TRBJ2-5 and V is TRBV7-9, with 7 bases matching TRBD1. The germline V gene has CDR1 SEHNR and CDR2 FQNEAQ (reference sequence). Trimming at V came to 4 bases and at J to 5 bases, leaving 10 bases not matched to a gene. The CDR3 contains 15 residues. This CDR3 is CASSSYRGFGETQYF. DNA for the CDR3: TGTGCCAGCAGCTCATACAGGGGTTTTGGGGAGACCCAGTACTTC.

The J gene is TRBJ2-3, the V gene TRBV18, with 11 positions matching TRBD2. The V and J ends lost 3 bases and 3 bases, in that order; junction bases with no gene match: 2. This CDR3 spans 15 amino acids. Germline lookup yields CDR1 KGHSH and CDR2 LQKENI. The CDR3 bases are TGTGCCAGCTCACCCACTAGCGGGGGAACAGATACGCAGTATTTT. It encodes CASSPTSGGTDTQYF.

The rearrangement joins TRBV19 to TRBJ2-2; 7 nucleotides match TRBD1. CDR3 size: 14 residues. V gave up 7 bases and J gave up 1 base; unmatched junction bases: 3. Germline V gives CDR1 LNHDA, CDR2 SQIVND (reference sequence). CDR3 sequence (DNA): TGTGCCAGTAATCAGGGGGAGAACACCGGGGAGCTGTTTTTT. It yields the protein CASNQGENTGELFF. Supplemented by reference TRBV19 and TRBJ2-2, the full variable domain reads DGGITQSPKYLFRKEGQNVTLSCEQNLNHDAMYWYRQDPGQGLRLIYYSQIVNDFQKGDIAEGYSVSREKKESFPLTVTSAQKNPTAFYLCASNQGENTGELFFGEGSRLTVL.

The chain couples TRBV6-5 to TRBJ1-5; D is possibly TRBD1 (6 bases). V was trimmed by 0 bases and J by 4 bases, leaving 10 bases between them. Per the germline V gene, CDR1 is MNHEY and CDR2 is SVGAGI. There are 15 residues in the CDR3. The CDR3 nucleotides read TGTGCCAGCAGTTACTCGGACAGCCCTAATCAGCCCCAGCATTTT. Translated, it gives CASSYSDSPNQPQHF.

The V and J genes are TRBV27 and TRBJ1-2, with a tentative D call TRBD1 (5 bases). The V end lost 2 bases, the J end lost 0 bases, and 10 bases lay between the germline ends. The CDR3 is 15 amino acids. Per the germline V gene, CDR1 is MNHEY and CDR2 is SMNVEV (reference sequence). The CDR3 is CASSLAAGTNYGYTF. In nucleotides, the CDR3 is TGTGCCAGCAGTTTAGCGGCAGGGACTAACTATGGCTACACCTTC.

V and J are TRBV6-1 and TRBJ1-2; TRBD1 matches 9 bases. Trimming removed 3 bases from V and 7 bases from J; junction bases left unmatched: 21. CDR1 and CDR2 from the germline V gene are MNHNS and SASEGT. The CDR3 has 19 residues. In DNA, the CDR3 is TGTGCCAGCAGTGAGGTTCTTCGTCGGGGGACAGGGTTACGAAGTGGCTACACCTTC. It codes for CASSEVLRRGTGLRSGYTF.

The V gene is TRBV5-4, the J gene TRBJ2-7; 8 positions match TRBD1. The CDR3 loop spans 14 amino acids. Germline assignment: CDR1 SGHNT and CDR2 YYREEE (reference sequence). V lost 3 bases to trimming and J lost 4 bases; unmatched junction nucleotides: 6. The CDR3 protein is CASSYDRGEYEQYF. The CDR3 nucleotides read TGTGCCAGCAGCTATGACAGGGGAGAATACGAGCAGTACTTC.

The chain recombines TRBV27 with TRBJ1-1, with D possibly TRBD1 on 6 matching bases. The V end lost 11 bases, the J end lost 0 bases, and 10 bases lay between the germline ends. CDR1 and CDR2 from the germline V gene are MNHEY and SMNVEV (reference sequence). The CDR3 length is 12 residues. The CDR3 bases are TGTGCCTCACAGGGAATGAACACTGAAGCTTTCTTT. Protein: CASQGMNTEAFF.